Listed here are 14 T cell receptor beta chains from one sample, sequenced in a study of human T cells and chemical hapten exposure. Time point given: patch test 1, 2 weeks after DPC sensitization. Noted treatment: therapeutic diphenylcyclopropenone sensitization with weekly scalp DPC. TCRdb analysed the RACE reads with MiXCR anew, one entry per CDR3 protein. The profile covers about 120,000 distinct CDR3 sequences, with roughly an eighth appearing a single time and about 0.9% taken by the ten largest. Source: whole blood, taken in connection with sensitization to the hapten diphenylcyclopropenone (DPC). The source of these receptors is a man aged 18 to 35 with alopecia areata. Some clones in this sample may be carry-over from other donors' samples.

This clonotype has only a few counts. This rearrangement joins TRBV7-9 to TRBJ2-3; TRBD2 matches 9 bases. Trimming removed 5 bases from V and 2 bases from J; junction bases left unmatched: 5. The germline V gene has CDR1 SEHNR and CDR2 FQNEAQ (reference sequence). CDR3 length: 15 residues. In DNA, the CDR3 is TGTGCCAGCAGCGCTAGCGGGGCCTTCACAGATACGCAGTATTTT. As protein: CASSASGAFTDTQYF.

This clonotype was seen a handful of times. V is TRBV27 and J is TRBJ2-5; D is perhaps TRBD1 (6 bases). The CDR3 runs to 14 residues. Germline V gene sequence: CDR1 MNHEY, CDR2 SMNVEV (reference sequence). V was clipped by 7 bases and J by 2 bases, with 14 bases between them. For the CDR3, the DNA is TGTGCCAGCATGTCTAACAGGGCTCAAGAGACCCAGTACTTC. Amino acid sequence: CASMSNRAQETQYF.

CDR3 in DNA: TGTGCCAGCTCACCGGACAGGGGCCTCAACACTGAAGCTTTCTTT. Translating gives CASSPDRGLNTEAFF. This sequence joins TRBV18 and TRBJ1-1; TRBD1 matches 9 bases. Germline V gives CDR1 KGHSH, CDR2 LQKENI. Trimming took 3 bases from V and 2 from J; bases not matched to a gene: 4. The length of the CDR3 is 15 residues.

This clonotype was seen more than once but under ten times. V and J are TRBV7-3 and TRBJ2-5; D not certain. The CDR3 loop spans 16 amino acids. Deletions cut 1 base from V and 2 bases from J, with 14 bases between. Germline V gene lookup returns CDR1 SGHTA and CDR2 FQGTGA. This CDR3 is CASSLMKGFLQETQYF. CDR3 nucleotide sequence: TGTGCCAGCAGCTTAATGAAAGGGTTCCTACAAGAGACCCAGTACTTC.

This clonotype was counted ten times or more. As DNA, the CDR3 is TGTGCCAGCAGCTTACAGGGGGCGCGTATCACTGAAGCTTTCTTT. It codes for CASSLQGARITEAFF. This rearrangement joins TRBV7-3 to TRBJ1-1; TRBD1 agrees at 8 bases. Germline CDR1 is SGHTA and CDR2 is FQGTGA. The trim removed 2 bases at V and 4 bases at J, leaving 6 bases unmatched. This CDR3 has 15 residues.

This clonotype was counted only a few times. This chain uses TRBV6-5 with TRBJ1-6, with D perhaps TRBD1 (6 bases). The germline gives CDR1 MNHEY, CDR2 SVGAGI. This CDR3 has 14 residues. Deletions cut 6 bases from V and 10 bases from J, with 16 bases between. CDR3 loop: CASSPGTGGSPLHF. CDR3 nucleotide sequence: TGTGCCAGCAGCCCCGGGACCGGGGGCTCACCCCTCCACTTT.

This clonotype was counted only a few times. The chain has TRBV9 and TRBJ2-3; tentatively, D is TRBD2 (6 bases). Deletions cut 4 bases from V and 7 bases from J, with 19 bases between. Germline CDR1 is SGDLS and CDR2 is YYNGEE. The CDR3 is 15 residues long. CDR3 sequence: CASSTSGTEPHTQYF. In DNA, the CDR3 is TGTGCCAGCAGCACATCCGGGACTGAGCCACATACGCAGTATTTT. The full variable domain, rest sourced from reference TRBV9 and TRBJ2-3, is DSGVTQTPKHLITATGQRVTLRCSPRSGDLSVYWYQQSLDQGLQFLIQYYNGEERAKGNILERFSAQQFPDLHSELNLSSLELGDSALYFCASSTSGTEPHTQYFGPGTRLTVL.

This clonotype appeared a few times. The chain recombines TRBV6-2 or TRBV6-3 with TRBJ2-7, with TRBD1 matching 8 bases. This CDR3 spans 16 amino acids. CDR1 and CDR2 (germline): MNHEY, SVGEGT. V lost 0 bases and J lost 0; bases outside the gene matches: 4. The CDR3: CASSYSRTGSSYEQYF. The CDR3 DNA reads TGTGCCAGCAGTTACTCGAGGACAGGGAGCTCCTACGAGCAGTACTTC.

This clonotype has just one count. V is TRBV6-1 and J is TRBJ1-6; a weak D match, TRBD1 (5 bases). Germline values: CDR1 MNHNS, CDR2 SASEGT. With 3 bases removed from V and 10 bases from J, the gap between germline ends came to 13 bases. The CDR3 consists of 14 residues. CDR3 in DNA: TGTGCCAGCAGTGAGACAGAGGGCGCGTCACCCCTCCACTTT. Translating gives CASSETEGASPLHF.

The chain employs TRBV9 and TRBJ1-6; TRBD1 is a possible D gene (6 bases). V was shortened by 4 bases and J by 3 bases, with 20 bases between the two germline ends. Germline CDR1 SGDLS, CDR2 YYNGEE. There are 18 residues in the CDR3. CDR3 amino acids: CASSPQWRDTDYNSPLHF. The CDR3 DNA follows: TGTGCCAGCAGCCCCCAGTGGCGGGACACCGACTATAATTCACCCCTCCACTTT.

The CDR3 region is CASSQEGTGGSNTGELFF. The CDR3 DNA reads as TGTGCCAGCAGCCAAGAGGGGACAGGGGGCTCGAACACCGGGGAGCTGTTTTTT. The rearrangement joins TRBV4-2 to TRBJ2-2; 12 bases line up with TRBD1. The trim removed 0 bases at V and 0 bases at J, leaving 2 bases unmatched. The V gene's germline CDR1 is LGHNA and CDR2 YNFKEQ. This CDR3 has 18 residues.

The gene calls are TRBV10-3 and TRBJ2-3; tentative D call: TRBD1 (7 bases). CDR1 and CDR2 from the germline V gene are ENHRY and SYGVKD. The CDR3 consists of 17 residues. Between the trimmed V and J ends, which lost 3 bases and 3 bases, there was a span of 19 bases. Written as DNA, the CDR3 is TGTGCCATCAGTGAAGGATCAGGGGGGATATCAACAGATACGCAGTATTTT. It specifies CAISEGSGGISTDTQYF.

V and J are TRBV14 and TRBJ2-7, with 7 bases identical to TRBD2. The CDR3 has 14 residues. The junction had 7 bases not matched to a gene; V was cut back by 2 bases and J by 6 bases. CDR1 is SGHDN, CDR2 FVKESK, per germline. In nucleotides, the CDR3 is TGTGCCAGCAGCCAATTAGGATCGGGGGGCGAGCAGTACTTC. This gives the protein CASSQLGSGGEQYF. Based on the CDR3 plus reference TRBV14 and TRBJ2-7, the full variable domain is EAGVTQFPSHSVIEKGQTVTLRCDPISGHDNLYWYRRVMGKEIKFLLHFVKESKQDESGMPNNRFLAERTGGTYSTLKVQPAELEDSGVYFCASSQLGSGGEQYFGPGTRLTVT.

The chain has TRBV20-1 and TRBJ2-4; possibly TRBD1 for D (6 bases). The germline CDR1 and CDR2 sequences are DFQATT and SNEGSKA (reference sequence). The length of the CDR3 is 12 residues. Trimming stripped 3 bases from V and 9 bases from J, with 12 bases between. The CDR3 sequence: CSARTGPRIQYF. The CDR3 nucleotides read TGCAGTGCTAGGACAGGCCCCCGCATTCAGTACTTC.